This T cell receptor (beta chain) was sequenced for a study of T cells in tuberculosis. General study results and limits: Shorter CDR3-alpha in active tuberculosis partly drove smaller distances.

Concerning this clone itself: The antigen is undetermined.

TCRdb's copy holds only in-frame clones and misses some; the assay was immunoSEQ multiplex PCR. This table holds more than 35,000 clones, 85% to 95% found once. The origin of this receptor is a donor between 10 and 29 years old with latent tuberculosis or without tuberculosis infection. Source material: PBMCs.

The CDR3 loop reads CASSLDGGWQGSYEQYF. The CDR3 region has the DNA TGTGCCAGCAGCTTAGATGGAGGGTGGCAGGGATCCTACGAGCAGTACTTC. The chain combines TRBV11-2 with TRBJ2-7; D possibly corresponds to TRBD2 (6 bases). Trimming took 0 bases from V and 1 from J, leaving 16 bases between them. CDR1 and CDR2 (germline): SGHAT, FQNNGV. The CDR3 loop spans 17 amino acids.